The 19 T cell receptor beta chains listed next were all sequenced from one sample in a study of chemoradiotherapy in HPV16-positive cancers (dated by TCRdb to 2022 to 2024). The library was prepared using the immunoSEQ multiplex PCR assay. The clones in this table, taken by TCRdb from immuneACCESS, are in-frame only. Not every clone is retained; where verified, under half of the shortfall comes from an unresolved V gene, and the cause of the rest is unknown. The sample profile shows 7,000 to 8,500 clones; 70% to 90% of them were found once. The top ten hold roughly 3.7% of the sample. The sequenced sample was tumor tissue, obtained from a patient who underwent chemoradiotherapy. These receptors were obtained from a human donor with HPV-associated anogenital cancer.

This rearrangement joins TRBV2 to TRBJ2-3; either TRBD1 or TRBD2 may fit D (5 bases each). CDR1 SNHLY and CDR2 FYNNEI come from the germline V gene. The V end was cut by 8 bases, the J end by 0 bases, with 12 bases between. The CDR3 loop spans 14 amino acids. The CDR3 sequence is CASGWDVSTDTQYF. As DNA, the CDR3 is TGTGCCAGCGGCTGGGACGTTAGCACAGATACGCAGTATTTT.

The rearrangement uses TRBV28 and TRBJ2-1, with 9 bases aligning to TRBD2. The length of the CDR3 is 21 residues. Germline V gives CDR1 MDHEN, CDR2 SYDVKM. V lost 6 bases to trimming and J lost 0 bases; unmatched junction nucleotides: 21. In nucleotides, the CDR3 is TGTGCCAGCAGCCCAGTTTATACGGGACTAGCCTTATATAGCTCCTACAATGAGCAGTTCTTC. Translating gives CASSPVYTGLALYSSYNEQFF.

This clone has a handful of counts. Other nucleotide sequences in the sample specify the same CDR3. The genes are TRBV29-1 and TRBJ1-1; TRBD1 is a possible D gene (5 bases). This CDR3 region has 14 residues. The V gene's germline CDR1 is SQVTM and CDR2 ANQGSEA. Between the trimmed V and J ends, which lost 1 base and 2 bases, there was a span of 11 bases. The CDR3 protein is CSVEVRGGNTEAFF. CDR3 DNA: TGCAGCGTTGAAGTAAGGGGCGGTAACACTGAAGCTTTCTTT.

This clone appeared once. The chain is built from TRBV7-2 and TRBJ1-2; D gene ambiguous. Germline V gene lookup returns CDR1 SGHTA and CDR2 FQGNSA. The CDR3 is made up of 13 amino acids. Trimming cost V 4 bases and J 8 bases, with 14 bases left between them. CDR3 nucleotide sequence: TGTGCCAGCAGCTCCCCCGGGGAGCTCGGCTACACCTTC. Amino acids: CASSSPGELGYTF.

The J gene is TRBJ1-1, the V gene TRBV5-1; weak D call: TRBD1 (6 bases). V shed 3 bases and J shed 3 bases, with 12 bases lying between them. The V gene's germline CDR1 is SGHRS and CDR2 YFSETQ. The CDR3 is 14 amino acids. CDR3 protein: CASSSQGWDTEAFF. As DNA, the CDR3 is TGCGCCAGCAGCTCCCAGGGGTGGGACACTGAAGCTTTCTTT.

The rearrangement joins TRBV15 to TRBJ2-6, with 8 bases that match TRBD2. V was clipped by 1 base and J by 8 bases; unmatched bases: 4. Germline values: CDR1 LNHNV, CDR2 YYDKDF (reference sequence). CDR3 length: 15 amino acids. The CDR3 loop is CATSRGRGGSNVLTF. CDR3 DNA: TGTGCCACCAGCAGAGGTCGCGGGGGGTCCAACGTCCTGACTTTC.

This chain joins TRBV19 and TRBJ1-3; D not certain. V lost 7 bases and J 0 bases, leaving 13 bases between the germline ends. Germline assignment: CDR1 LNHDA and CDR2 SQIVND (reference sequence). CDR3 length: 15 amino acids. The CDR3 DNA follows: TGTGCCAGTACCTCCCTGAGGAGCTCTGGAAACACCATATATTTT. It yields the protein CASTSLRSSGNTIYF.

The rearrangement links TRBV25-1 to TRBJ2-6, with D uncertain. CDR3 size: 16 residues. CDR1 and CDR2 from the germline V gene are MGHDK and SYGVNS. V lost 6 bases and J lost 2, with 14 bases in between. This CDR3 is CASRRGGVTGANVLTF. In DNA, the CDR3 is TGTGCCAGCAGACGAGGCGGTGTTACTGGGGCCAACGTCCTGACTTTC.

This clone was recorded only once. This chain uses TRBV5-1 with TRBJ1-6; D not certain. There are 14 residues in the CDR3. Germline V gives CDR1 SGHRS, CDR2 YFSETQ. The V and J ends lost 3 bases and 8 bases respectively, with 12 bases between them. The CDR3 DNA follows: TGCGCCAGCAGCTCCGGACGGTCCTATTCACCCCTCCACTTT. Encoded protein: CASSSGRSYSPLHF. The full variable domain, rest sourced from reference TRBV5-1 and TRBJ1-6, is KAGVTQTPRYLIKTRGQQVTLSCSPISGHRSVSWYQQTPGQGLQFLFEYFSETQRNKGNFPGRFSGRQFSNSRSEMNVSTLELGDSALYLCASSSGRSYSPLHFGNGTRLTVT.

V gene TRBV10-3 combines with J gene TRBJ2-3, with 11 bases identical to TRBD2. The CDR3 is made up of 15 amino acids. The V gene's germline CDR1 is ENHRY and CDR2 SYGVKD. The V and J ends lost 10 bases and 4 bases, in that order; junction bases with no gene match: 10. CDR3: CATSPTSGMSDTQYF. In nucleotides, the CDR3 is TGTGCCACTAGCCCGACTAGCGGGATGTCAGATACGCAGTATTTT.

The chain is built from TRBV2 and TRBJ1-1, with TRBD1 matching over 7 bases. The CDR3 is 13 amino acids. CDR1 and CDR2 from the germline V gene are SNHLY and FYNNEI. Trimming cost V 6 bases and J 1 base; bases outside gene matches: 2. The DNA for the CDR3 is TGTGCCAGCAGCAGGGGGAAGAACACTGAAGCTTTCTTT. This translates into CASSRGKNTEAFF.

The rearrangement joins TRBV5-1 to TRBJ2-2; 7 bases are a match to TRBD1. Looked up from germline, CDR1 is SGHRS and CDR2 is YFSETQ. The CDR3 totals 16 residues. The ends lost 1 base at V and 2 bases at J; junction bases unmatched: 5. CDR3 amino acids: CASSLSGTVNTGELFF. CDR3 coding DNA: TGCGCCAGCAGCTTGTCTGGGACAGTTAACACCGGGGAGCTGTTTTTT.

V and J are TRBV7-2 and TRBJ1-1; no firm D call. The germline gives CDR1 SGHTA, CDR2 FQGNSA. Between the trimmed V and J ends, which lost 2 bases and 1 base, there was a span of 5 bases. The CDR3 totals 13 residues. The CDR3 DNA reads TGTGCCAGCAGCTTAAGGGCGAACACTGAAGCTTTCTTT. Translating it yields CASSLRANTEAFF.

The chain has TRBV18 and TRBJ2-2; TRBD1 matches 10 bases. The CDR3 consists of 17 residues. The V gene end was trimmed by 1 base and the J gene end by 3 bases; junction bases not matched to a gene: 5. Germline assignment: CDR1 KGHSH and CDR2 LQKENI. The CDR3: CASSPRTGGVYTGELFF. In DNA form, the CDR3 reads TGTGCCAGCTCACCACGGACAGGGGGTGTCTACACCGGGGAGCTGTTTTTT.

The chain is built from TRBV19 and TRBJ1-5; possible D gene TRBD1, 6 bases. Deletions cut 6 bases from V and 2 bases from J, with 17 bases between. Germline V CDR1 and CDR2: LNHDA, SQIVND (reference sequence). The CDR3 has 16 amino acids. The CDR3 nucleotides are TGTGCCAGTAGCCCCCTGACAGGCCAAGGCAATCAGCCCCAGCATTTT. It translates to CASSPLTGQGNQPQHF.

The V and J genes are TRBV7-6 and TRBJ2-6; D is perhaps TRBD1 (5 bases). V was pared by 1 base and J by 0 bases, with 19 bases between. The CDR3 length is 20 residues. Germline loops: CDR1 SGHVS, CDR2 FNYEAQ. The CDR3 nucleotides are TGTGCCAGCAGCTTAGAAAGGCCGAGCAGGGTGGGCTCTGGGGCCAACGTCCTGACTTTC. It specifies CASSLERPSRVGSGANVLTF.

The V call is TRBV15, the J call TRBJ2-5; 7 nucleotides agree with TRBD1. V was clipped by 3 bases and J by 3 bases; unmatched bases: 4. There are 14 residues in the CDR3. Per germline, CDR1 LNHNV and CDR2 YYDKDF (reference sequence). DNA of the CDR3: TGTGCCACCAGCAGGGCAGGACAGGAAGAGACCCAGTACTTC. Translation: CATSRAGQEETQYF.

The CDR3 DNA reads TGTGCCAGCAGCTCCGCGGACAGGGCTGGCTACACCTTC. Protein product: CASSSADRAGYTF. The chain is built from TRBV7-9 and TRBJ1-2; TRBD1 matches 8 bases. The germline CDR1 and CDR2 sequences are SEHNR and FQNEAQ (reference sequence). V was clipped by 4 bases and J by 7 bases; unmatched bases: 5. The CDR3 is made up of 13 amino acids.

The CDR3 is CASSLLRQGGEKLFF. The CDR3 DNA is TGCGCCAGCAGCTTGTTACGACAGGGGGGTGAAAAACTGTTTTTT. The chain carries TRBV5-1 and TRBJ1-4; 9 bases are shared with TRBD1. With 1 base clipped from V and 7 bases from J, the junction kept 5 bases outside the gene matches. Germline CDR1 SGHRS, CDR2 YFSETQ. This CDR3 has 15 residues.